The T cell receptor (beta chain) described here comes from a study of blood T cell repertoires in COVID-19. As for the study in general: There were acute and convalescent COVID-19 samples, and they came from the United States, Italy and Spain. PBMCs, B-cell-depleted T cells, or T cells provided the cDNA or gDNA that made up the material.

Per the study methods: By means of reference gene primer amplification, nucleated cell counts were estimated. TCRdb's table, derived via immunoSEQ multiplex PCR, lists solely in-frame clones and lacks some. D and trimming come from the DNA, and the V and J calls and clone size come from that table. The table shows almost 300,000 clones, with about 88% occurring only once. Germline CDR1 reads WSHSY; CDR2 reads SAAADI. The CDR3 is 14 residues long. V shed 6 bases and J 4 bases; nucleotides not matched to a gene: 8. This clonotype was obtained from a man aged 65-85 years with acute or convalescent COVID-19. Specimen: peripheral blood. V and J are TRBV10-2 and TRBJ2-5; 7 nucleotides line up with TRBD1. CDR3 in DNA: TGCGCCAGCAGAAACAGGGGTTTGGGAGAGACCCAGTACTTC. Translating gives CASRNRGLGETQYF.